A single sample is the source of the 10 T cell receptor beta chains below, sequenced in a study of control samples from healthy donors and cancer patients. Repertoires were generated with immunoSEQ multiplex PCR, while TCRdb's copy carries only in-frame clones and drops some. The sample contains about 140,000 clones, 88% of which appear only once. Material: blood. These receptors all come from a man younger than 30 in good health.

This clone was detected only a few times. J is TRBJ1-5 and V is TRBV19, with 9 bases that match TRBD1. The CDR3 covers 16 residues. Germline V gene sequence: CDR1 LNHDA, CDR2 SQIVND (reference sequence). Unmatched junction bases numbered 7, after V lost 6 bases and J lost 1 base. CDR3 protein: CASRRTGTGSNQPQHF. CDR3 sequence (DNA): TGTGCCAGTAGAAGAACGGGGACAGGGAGCAATCAGCCCCAGCATTTT.

The rearrangement joins TRBV5-4 to TRBJ2-2, with no clear D. The CDR3 has 13 residues. Looked up from germline, CDR1 is SGHNT and CDR2 is YYREEE (reference sequence). V was pared by 4 bases and J by 4 bases, with 8 bases between. Here the CDR3 reads CASSNVSTGELFF. CDR3 bases: TGTGCCAGCAGCAACGTGAGCACCGGGGAGCTGTTTTTT.

This chain connects TRBV28 to TRBJ2-1; possibly TRBD1 for D (6 bases). The CDR3 has 12 amino acids. V lost 6 bases, J lost 5 bases, and 8 bases lay in between. Germline CDR1 and CDR2: MDHEN and SYDVKM. The CDR3 region is CASRQGDNEQFF. The DNA for the CDR3 is TGTGCCAGCAGACAGGGAGACAATGAGCAGTTCTTC.

This clone was seen a single time. The chain is built from TRBV28 and TRBJ2-7, with 7 bases matching TRBD1. Germline CDR1 is MDHEN and CDR2 is SYDVKM. V lost 5 bases to trimming and J lost 4 bases; unmatched junction nucleotides: 11. The CDR3 totals 15 residues. This CDR3 reads CASSPPRDSGYEQYF. The CDR3 nucleotides are TGTGCCAGCAGTCCTCCCCGGGACAGCGGATACGAGCAGTACTTC. The full variable domain, completed using reference TRBV28 and TRBJ2-7, is DVKVTQSSRYLVKRTGEKVFLECVQDMDHENMFWYRQDPGLGLRLIYFSYDVKMKEKGDIPEGYSVSREKKERFSLILESASTNQTSMYLCASSPPRDSGYEQYFGPGTRLTVT.

The V gene is TRBV28, the J gene TRBJ1-1; D gene uncertain. V was trimmed by 2 bases and J by 1 base, leaving 8 bases between them. The CDR3 length is 14 residues. Germline loops: CDR1 MDHEN, CDR2 SYDVKM. The CDR3 nucleotides are TGTGCCAGCAGTTTAATATCCCAGAACACTGAAGCTTTCTTT. Protein product: CASSLISQNTEAFF.

A remark on this clone: Other DNA sequences of this sample code for an identical CDR3. The rearrangement uses TRBV23-1 and TRBJ1-5; perhaps TRBD1 as D (5 bases). TRBV23-1 is reported as an ORF; its role is uncertain. Trimming took 1 base from V and 5 from J, leaving 27 bases between them. The CDR3 runs 20 residues. CDR3 sequence reads: CASSQFVLGVGGGSYQPQHF. The CDR3 nucleotides read TGCGCCAGCAGTCAATTTGTGTTGGGGGTTGGGGGGGGGAGCTATCAGCCCCAGCATTTT.

The rearrangement uses TRBV5-8 and TRBJ1-6, with D possibly matching TRBD1 (5 bases). CDR1 is SGHTS and CDR2 is YDEGEE in the germline V gene. The length of the CDR3 is 16 residues. V lost 0 bases and J 5 bases, leaving 12 bases between the germline ends. Written as DNA, the CDR3 is TGTGCCAGCAGCTTGGTTAGGGGAGAGAATAATTCACCCCTCCACTTT. It yields the protein CASSLVRGENNSPLHF.

The chain has TRBV6-2 or TRBV6-3 and TRBJ2-3; TRBD2 matches 15 bases. Germline V CDR1 and CDR2: MNHEY, SVGEGT. The V and J ends lost 5 bases and 7 bases, in that order; junction bases with no gene match: 7. The CDR3 runs to 16 residues. Written as DNA, the CDR3 is TGTGCCAGCAGTCGAGGACTAGCGGGGGGGCAAAATACGCAGTATTTT. Its protein product is CASSRGLAGGQNTQYF.

This chain uses TRBV3-1 (or the pseudogene TRBV3-2) with TRBJ1-2; D may be TRBD1 (5 bases). V was clipped by 1 base and J by 2 bases, with 11 bases between them. The CDR3 is 15 amino acids. The germline V gene has CDR1 LGHDT and CDR2 YNNKEL (reference sequence). The CDR3, as DNA: TGTGCCAGCAGCCAAGGAACGGGGGGGAACTATGGCTACACCTTC. Amino acids: CASSQGTGGNYGYTF.

This clone was observed once. The chain joins TRBV4-1 to TRBJ2-3; D unclear. Trimming took off 1 base at V and 7 bases at J, with 12 bases between the two ends. The germline gives CDR1 MGHRA, CDR2 YSYEKL. The CDR3 is made up of 14 amino acids. The CDR3 spells CASSQGEVYYTQYF. CDR3 nucleotides: TGCGCCAGCAGCCAAGGGGAAGTTTACTATACGCAGTATTTT.